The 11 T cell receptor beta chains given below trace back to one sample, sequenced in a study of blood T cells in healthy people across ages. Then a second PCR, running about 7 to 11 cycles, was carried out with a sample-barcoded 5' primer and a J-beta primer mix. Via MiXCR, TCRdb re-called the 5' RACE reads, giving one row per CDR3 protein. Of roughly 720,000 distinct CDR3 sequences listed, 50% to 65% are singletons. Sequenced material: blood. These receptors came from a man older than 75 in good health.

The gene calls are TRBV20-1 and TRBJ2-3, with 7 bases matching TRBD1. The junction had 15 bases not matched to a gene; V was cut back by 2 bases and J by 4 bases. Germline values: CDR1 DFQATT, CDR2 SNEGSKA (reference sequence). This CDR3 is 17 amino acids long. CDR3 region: CSARSEGGQVVADTQYF. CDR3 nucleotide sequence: TGCAGTGCTAGAAGCGAAGGGGGCCAAGTTGTTGCAGATACGCAGTATTTT.

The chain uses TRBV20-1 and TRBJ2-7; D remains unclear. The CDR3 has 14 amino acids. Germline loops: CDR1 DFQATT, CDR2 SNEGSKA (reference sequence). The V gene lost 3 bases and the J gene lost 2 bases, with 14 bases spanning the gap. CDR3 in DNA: TGCAGTGCTAGCGGGCTGGTTTGGGCCTACGAGCAGTACTTC. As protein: CSASGLVWAYEQYF.

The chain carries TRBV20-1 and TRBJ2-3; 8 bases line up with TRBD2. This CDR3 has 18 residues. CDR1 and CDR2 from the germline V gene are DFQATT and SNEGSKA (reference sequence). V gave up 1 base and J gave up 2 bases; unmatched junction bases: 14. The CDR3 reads CSARGFWLAGPDTDTQYF. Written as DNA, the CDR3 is TGCAGTGCTAGAGGGTTCTGGCTAGCGGGCCCTGACACAGATACGCAGTATTTT.

Written as DNA, the CDR3 is TGTGCCAGTTCGGCTAGCGGGATGAGAACAGATACGCAGTATTTT. This codes for CASSASGMRTDTQYF. The rearrangement uses TRBV9 and TRBJ2-3, with 9 bases matching TRBD2. Losses at the gene ends were 8 bases for V and 3 bases for J; bases not matched to a gene: 10. The germline V gene has CDR1 SGDLS and CDR2 YYNGEE. The CDR3 has 15 amino acids.

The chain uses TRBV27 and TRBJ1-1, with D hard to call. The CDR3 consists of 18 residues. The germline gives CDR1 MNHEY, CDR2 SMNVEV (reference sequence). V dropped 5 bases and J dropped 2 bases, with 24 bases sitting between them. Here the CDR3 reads CASSPRTDLWFVNTEAFF. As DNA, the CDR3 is TGTGCCAGCAGTCCCCGAACGGATCTCTGGTTTGTCAACACTGAAGCTTTCTTT.

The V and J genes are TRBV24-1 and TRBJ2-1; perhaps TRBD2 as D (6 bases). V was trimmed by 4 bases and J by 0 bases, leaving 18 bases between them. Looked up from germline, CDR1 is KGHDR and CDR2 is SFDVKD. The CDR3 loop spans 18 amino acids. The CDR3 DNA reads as TGTGCCACCAGTGAATCTATAGCGGAGGGAAGCTCCTACAATGAGCAGTTCTTC. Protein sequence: CATSESIAEGSSYNEQFF.

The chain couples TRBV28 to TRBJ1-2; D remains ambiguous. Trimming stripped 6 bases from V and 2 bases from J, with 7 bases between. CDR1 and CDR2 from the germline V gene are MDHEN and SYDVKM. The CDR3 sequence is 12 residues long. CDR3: CASRARNYGYTF. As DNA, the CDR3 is TGTGCCAGCAGGGCCAGAAACTATGGCTACACCTTC.

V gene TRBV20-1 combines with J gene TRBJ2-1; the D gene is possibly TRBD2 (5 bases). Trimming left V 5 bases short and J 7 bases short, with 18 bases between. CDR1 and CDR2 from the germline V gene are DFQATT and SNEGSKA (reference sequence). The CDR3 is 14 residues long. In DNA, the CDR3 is TGCAGTGCTTCTGGTCCTTGGACGGGGAATGAGCAGTTCTTC. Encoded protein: CSASGPWTGNEQFF.

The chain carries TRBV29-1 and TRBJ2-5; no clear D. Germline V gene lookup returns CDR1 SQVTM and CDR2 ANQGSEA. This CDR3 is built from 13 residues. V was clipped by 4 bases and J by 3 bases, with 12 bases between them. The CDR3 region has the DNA TGCAGCGTTGGGCTAATGGGTGAAGAGACCCAGTACTTC. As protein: CSVGLMGEETQYF. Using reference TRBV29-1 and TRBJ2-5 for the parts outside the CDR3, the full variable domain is SAVISQKPSRDICQRGTSLTIQCQVDSQVTMMFWYRQQPGQSLTLIATANQGSEATYESGFVIDKFPISRPNLTFSTLTVSNMSPEDSSIYLCSVGLMGEETQYFGPGTRLLVL.

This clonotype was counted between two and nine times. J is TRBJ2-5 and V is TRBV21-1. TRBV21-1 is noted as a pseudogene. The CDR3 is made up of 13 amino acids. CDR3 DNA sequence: TGTGCCAGCAGCAAACGGTTGAAGGTCGCGCAGTACTTC. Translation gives CASSKRLKVAQYF.

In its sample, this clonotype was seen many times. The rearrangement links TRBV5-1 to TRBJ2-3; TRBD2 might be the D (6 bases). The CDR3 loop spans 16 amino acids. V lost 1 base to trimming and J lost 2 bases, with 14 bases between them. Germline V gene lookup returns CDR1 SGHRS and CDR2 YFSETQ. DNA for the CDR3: TGCGCCAGCAGCTTGTCTACCGGACTAACCACAGATACGCAGTATTTT. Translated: CASSLSTGLTTDTQYF.